This T cell receptor (beta chain) comes out of a study of early T cells in non-severe SARS-CoV-2 infection. Individual cDNA molecules each received unique molecular identifiers attached to them. From the 5' RACE reads, TCRdb called clonotypes with MiXCR, one entry per CDR3 protein. The repertoire consists of more than 60,000 distinct CDR3 sequences, with 9.5% occurring once and the leading ten covering 4.5% to 6.5%. In germline, CDR1 is DFQATT, CDR2 SNEGSKA (reference sequence). The CDR3 length is 14 residues. With 0 bases removed from V and 4 bases from J, the gap between germline ends came to 9 bases. This clonotype was seen repeatedly, ten times or more. Its antigen remains unknown. Findings and caveats of the study: VDJdb-based annotation leaned toward anti-spike CD8 responses and missed private and CD4 specificities.

The sequencing input was whole blood. The chain joins TRBV20-1 to TRBJ2-2; possibly TRBD1 or TRBD2 for D (6 bases each). This TCR was sampled from an adult who was a healthcare worker with PCR-confirmed SARS-CoV-2 infection or an uninfected control (not recorded which). CDR3 amino acids: CSARDTGATGELFF. In nucleotides, the CDR3 is TGCAGTGCTAGAGATACGGGGGCCACCGGGGAGCTGTTTTTT.